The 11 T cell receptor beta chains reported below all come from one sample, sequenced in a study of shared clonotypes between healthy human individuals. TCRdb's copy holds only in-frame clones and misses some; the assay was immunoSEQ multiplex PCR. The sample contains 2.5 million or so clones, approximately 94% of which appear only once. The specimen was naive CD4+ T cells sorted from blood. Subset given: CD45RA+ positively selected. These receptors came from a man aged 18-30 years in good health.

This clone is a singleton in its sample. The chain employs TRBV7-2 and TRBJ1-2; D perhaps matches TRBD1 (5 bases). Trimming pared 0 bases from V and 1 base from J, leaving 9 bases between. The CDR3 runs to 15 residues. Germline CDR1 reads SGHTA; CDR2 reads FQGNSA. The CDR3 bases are TGTGCCAGCAGCTTAGCGGTGGGGGATAACTATGGCTACACCTTC. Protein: CASSLAVGDNYGYTF.

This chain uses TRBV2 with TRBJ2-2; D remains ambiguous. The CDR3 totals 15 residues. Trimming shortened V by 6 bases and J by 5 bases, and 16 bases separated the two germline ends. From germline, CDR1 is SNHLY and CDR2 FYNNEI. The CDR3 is CASRTDGAGTGELFF. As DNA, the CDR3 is TGTGCCAGCAGAACGGACGGAGCTGGTACCGGGGAGCTGTTTTTT.

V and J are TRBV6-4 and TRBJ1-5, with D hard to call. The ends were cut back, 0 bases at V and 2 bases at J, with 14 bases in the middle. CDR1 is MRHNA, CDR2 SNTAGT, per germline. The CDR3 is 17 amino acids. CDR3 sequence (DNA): TGTGCCAGCAGTGACTCGAATTCCGGGTTTGGCAATCAGCCCCAGCATTTT. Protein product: CASSDSNSGFGNQPQHF.

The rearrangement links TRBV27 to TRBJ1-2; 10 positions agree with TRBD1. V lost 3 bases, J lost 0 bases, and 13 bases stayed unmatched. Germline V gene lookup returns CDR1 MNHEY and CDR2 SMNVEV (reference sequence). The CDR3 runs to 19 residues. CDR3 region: CASSFLLQGQGTSNYGYTF. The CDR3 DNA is TGTGCCAGCAGTTTCCTTTTGCAGGGACAGGGGACTTCTAACTATGGCTACACCTTC.

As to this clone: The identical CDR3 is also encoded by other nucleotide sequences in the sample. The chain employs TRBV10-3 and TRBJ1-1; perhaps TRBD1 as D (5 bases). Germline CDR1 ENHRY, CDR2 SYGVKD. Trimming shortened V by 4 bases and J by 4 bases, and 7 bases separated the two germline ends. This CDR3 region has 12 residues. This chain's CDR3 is CAISGGSTEAFF. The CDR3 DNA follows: TGTGCCATCAGTGGGGGGTCCACTGAAGCTTTCTTT.

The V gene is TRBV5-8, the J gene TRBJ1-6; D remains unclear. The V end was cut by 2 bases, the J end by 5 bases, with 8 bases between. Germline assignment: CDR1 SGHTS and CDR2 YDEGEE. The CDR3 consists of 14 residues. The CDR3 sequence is CASSFGDDNSPLHF. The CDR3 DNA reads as TGTGCCAGCAGCTTCGGGGATGATAATTCACCCCTCCACTTT.

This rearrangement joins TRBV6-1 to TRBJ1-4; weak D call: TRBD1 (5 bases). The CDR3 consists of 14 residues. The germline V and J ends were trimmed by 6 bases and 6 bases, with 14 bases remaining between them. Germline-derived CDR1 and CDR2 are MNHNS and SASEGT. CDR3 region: CASRHGGVDEKLFF. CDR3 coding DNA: TGTGCCAGCAGACACGGAGGGGTGGATGAAAAACTGTTTTTT.

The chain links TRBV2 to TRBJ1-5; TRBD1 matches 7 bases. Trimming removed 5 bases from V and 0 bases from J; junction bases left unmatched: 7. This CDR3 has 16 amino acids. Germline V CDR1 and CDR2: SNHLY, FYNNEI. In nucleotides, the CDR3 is TGTGCCAGCAGTTCTCGACAGGGCGATAGCAATCAGCCCCAGCATTTT. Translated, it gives CASSSRQGDSNQPQHF.

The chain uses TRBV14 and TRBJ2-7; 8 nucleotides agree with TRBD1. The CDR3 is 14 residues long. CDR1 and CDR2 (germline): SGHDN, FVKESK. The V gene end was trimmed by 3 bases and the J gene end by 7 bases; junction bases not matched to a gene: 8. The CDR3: CASSHPGGLEEQYF. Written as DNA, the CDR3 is TGTGCCAGCAGCCACCCAGGGGGCTTAGAAGAGCAGTACTTC.

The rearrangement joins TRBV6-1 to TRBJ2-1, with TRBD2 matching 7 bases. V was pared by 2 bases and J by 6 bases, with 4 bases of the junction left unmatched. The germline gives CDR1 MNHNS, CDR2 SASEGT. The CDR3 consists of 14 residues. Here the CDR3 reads CASSEKGGRNEQFF. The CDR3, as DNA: TGTGCCAGCAGTGAAAAGGGAGGGCGCAATGAGCAGTTCTTC.

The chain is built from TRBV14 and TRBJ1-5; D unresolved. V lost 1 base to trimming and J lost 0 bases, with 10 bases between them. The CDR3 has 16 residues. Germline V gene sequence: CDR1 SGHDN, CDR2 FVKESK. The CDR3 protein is CASSQACVYSNQPQHF. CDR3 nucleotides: TGTGCCAGCAGCCAAGCTTGCGTTTATAGCAATCAGCCCCAGCATTTT.